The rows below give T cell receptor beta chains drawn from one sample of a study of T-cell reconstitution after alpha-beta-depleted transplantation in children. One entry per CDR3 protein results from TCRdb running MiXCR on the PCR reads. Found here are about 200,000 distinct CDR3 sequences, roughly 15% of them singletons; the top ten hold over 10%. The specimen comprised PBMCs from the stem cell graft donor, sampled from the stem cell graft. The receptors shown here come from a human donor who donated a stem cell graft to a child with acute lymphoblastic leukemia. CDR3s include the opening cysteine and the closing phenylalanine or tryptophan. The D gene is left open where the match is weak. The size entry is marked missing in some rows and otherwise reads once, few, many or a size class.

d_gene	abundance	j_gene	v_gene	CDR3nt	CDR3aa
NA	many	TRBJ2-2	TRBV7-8	TGTGCCAGCAGCTTACCTCAAAACAGGGACCCCGGGGAGCTGTTTTTT	CASSLPQNRDPGELFF
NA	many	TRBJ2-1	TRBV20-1	TGCAGTGCCAGGCGGATGGCGGGCGAGCAGTTCTTC	CSARRMAGEQFF
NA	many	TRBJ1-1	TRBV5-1	TGCGCCAGCAGCTCACTTGACACAGGCACTGAAGCTTTCTTT	CASSSLDTGTEAFF
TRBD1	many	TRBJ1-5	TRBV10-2	TGCGCCAGCAGTGGACTCGGACAGGGGGCGTCGGTTCAGCCCCAGCATTTT	CASSGLGQGASVQPQHF
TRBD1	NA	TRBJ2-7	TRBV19	TGTGCCAGTTCTCGTGGACAGGGGGGGTACGAGCAGTACTTC	CASSRGQGGYEQYF
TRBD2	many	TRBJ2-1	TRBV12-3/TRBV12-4	TGTGCCAGCAGTTTAGGACTAGCGGGACGGTTCTTC	CASSLGLAGRFF
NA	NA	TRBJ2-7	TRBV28	TGTGCCAGCAGAGGGGGGTACGATGAGCAGTACTTC	CASRGGYDEQYF
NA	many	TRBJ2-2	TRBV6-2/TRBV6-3	TGTGCCAGCAGTTACTCTCGGAACACCGGGGAGCTGTTTTTT	CASSYSRNTGELFF
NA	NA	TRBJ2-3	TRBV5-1	TGCGCCAGCAGCCCTATGGCTGATACGCAGTATTTT	CASSPMADTQYF
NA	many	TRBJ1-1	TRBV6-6	TGTGCCTTTACGGCGGGAGGAGAGACTGAAGCTTTCTTT	CAFTAGGETEAFF
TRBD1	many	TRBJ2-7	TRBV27	TGTGCCAGCAGTTTTTCCGGGACAGGGATTATATACTTC	CASSFSGTGIIYF
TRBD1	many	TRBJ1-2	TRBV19	TGTGCCAGTAGTTTGGCGGCAGGGGGCAGGCACTATGGCTACACCTTC	CASSLAAGGRHYGYTF
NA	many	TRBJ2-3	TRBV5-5	TGTGCCAGCAGCCCCTACCCCGCCGGGCAGCCTAATACGCAGTATTTT	CASSPYPAGQPNTQYF
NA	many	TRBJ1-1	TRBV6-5	TGTGCCAGCAGAAGGGAGGGACTGTACACTGAAGCTTTCTTT	CASRREGLYTEAFF
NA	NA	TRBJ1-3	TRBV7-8	TGTGCCAGCAGCTTAGACAGGCCCTCCTCTGCAAACACCATATATTTT	CASSLDRPSSANTIYF
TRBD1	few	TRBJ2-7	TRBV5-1	TGCGCCAGCAGCTCGACAGGGTCTACGGTTGCCTACGAGCAGTACTTC	CASSSTGSTVAYEQYF
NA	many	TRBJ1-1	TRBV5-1	TGCGCCAGCAGCTTGAGGTCAAATCGGAACACTGAAGCTTTCTTT	CASSLRSNRNTEAFF
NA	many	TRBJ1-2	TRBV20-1	TGCAGTGCTAAAAGACCGGAGGGCTACACCTTC	CSAKRPEGYTF
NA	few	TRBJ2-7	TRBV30	TGTGCCTGGAGTCACCTCTACGAGCAGTACTTC	CAWSHLYEQYF
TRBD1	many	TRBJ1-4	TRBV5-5	TGTGCCAGCAGCATCGCCGGGACAGGGTTAGGTCAAGAAAAACTGTTTTTT	CASSIAGTGLGQEKLFF
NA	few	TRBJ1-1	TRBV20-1	TGCAGTGCTAGAGATGATAAGGGGTCCAGGGTTTTCGCTGAAGCTTTCTTT	CSARDDKGSRVFAEAFF
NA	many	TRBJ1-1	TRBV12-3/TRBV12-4	TGTGCCAGCAGTTTAGCCGATGGCGTGGCTTTCTTT	CASSLADGVAFF
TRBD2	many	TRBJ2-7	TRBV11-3	TGTGCCAGCAGCTTAGTAGGCGGGACTACCTACGAGCAGTACTTC	CASSLVGGTTYEQYF
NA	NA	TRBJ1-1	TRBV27	TGTGCCAGCAGTCTTGGGGTGCACACTGAAGCTTTCTTT	CASSLGVHTEAFF
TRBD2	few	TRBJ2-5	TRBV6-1	TGTGCCAGCAGGTTCCGAGCGGGAGAGTTTGAGACCCAGTACTTC	CASRFRAGEFETQYF
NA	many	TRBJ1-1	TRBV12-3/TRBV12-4	TGTGCCAGCAGTAACAGGAACACTGAAGCTTTCTTT	CASSNRNTEAFF
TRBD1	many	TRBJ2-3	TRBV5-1	TGCGCCAGTTCAACAGGGGGGAAGACAGATACGCAGTATTTT	CASSTGGKTDTQYF
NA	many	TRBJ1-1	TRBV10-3	TGTGCGTCGTCTTTCGGGGACACTGAAGCTTTCTTT	CASSFGDTEAFF
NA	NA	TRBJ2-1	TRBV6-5	TGTGCCAGCAGTTACTCGGGTAATTTCGGGCCAGTATACAATGAGCAGTTCTTC	CASSYSGNFGPVYNEQFF
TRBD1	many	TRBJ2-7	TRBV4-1	TGCGCCAGCAGCCAAGATGGGGCAGGGGGCGAGGGCTACGAGCAGTACTTC	CASSQDGAGGEGYEQYF
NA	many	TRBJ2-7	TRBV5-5	TGTGCCAGCAGCTTCCTTATTGGCAGGGTCGACGAGCAGTACTTC	CASSFLIGRVDEQYF
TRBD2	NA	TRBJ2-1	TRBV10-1	TGCGCCAGCAGTGCTCTAGCGGGAGGGTCTGGGGAGCAGTTCTTC	CASSALAGGSGEQFF
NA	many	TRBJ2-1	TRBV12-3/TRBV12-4	TGTGCCAGCAGTTTATTATTGGGACGGGACCGTAGCAATGAGCAGTTCTTC	CASSLLLGRDRSNEQFF
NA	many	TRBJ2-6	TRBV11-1	TGTGCCAGCAGCTCAGAATTAGGTGTCGGGCCCCCAGGGCCCAACGTCCTGACTTTC	CASSSELGVGPPGPNVLTF
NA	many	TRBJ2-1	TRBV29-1	TGCAGCGTTGAAGGAGGGACCAACTCCTACAATGAGCAGTTCTTC	CSVEGGTNSYNEQFF
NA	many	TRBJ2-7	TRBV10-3	TGTGCCATCAGTCGACTAGGCGAGCAGTACTTC	CAISRLGEQYF
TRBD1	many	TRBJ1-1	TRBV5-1	TGCGCCAGCAGCTTCGACCCAGGACAGGGGTCTGAAGCTTTCTTT	CASSFDPGQGSEAFF
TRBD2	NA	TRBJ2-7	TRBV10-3	TGTGCCATCAGATCCGATCAGGAAGCGGGAGGAAACGAGCAGTACTTC	CAIRSDQEAGGNEQYF
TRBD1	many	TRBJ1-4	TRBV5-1	TGCGCCAGCAGCCCCGGGACAGAAGATCCAACTAATGAAAAACTGTTTTTT	CASSPGTEDPTNEKLFF
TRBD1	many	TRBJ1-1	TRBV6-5	TGTGCCAGCAGTTACTCGAAGGACAGGCGTGCTGAAGCTTTCTTT	CASSYSKDRRAEAFF
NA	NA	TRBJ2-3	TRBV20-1	TGCAGTGCTAGAGATCCCGGCAGGGTAATAGATACGCAGTATTTT	CSARDPGRVIDTQYF
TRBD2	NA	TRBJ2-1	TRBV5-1	TGCGCCAGCAGCTCTGCTAGCGGGAGCCTCCGATTTTATGAGCAGTTCTTC	CASSSASGSLRFYEQFF
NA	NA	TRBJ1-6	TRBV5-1	TGCGCCAGCAGCTTGGCACGGGGATTGAATTCACCCCTCCACTTC	CASSLARGLNSPLHF
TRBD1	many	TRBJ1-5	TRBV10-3	TGTGCCATCAGTGACACAGGGGGCATTGCTCAGCCCCAGCATTTT	CAISDTGGIAQPQHF
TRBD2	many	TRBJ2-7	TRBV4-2	TGTGCCAGCAGCCAGATAGCGGGAGGGCTTACCTACGAGCAGTACTTC	CASSQIAGGLTYEQYF
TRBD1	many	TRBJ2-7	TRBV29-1	TGCAGCGTCACCAACAGGGGGCTCTACGAGCAGTACTTC	CSVTNRGLYEQYF
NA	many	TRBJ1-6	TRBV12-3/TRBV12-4	TGTGCCAGCAGTTCGGGGGGGGTCCTCAATTCACCCCTCCACTTT	CASSSGGVLNSPLHF